Reported below is one TCR beta chain. This same CDR3 is encoded by further DNA sequences in the sample. Only in-frame clones appear in the TCRdb table, and some are missing; sequencing was by immunoSEQ multiplex PCR. This sample has about 61,000 clones, with approximately 97% found just once. CDR1 and CDR2 from the germline V gene are SGHRS and YFSETQ. Germline trimming cut 2 bases from V and 2 bases from J; bases unmatched to any gene: 0. This CDR3 contains 13 residues. The data were obtained in a study of technical replicates of blood from a few donors. This TCR was sampled from a human donor in good health. V is TRBV5-1 and J is TRBJ2-7; TRBD1 matches 8 bases. The sample consisted of T cells isolated from PBMCs. The CDR3 DNA is TGCGCCAGCAGCTTACAGGGGGCCTACGAGCAGTACTTC. Protein sequence: CASSLQGAYEQYF. Full variable domain (missing parts from reference TRBV5-1 and TRBJ2-7): KAGVTQTPRYLIKTRGQQVTLSCSPISGHRSVSWYQQTPGQGLQFLFEYFSETQRNKGNFPGRFSGRQFSNSRSEMNVSTLELGDSALYLCASSLQGAYEQYFGPGTRLTVT.